The 11 T cell receptor beta chains reported below all come from one sample, sequenced in a study of vaccination effects on CD4 cells after COVID-19 (dated by TCRdb to between 2021 and 2022). Libraries were constructed by the immunoSEQ multiplex PCR assay. TCRdb retrieved this table from immuneACCESS and kept in-frame rearrangements only. Not all clones are present; in checked studies, unresolved V genes account for under half, and no reason is known for the remainder. This sample has approximately 50,000 clones in its table, and about 70% of those were observed once. The top ten hold 10% to 15% of the sample. After 10 to 11 days of culture, CD4+ T cells were isolated with the EasySep CD4+ T cell isolation kit. No antigens are known for them. Sequences were derived from CD4+ T cells from PBMCs cultured without peptide, sampled before COVID-19 vaccination. These receptors were collected from a human donor who had a prior SARS-CoV-2 infection.

This clone was seen a single time. V is TRBV5-1 and J is TRBJ1-1; D may be TRBD1 (6 bases). Germline assignment: CDR1 SGHRS and CDR2 YFSETQ. CDR3 length equals 13 residues. V lost 6 bases, J lost 4 bases, and 13 bases lay in between. CDR3 nucleotide sequence: TGCGCCAGCAAGTACGGGGACACCACTGAAGCTTTCTTT. Amino acids: CASKYGDTTEAFF.

The chain has TRBV7-9 and TRBJ2-7; D possibly corresponds to TRBD1 (5 bases). This CDR3 has 13 residues. V lost 0 bases and J lost 5, with 8 bases in between. CDR1 SEHNR and CDR2 FQNEAQ come from the germline V gene (reference sequence). This CDR3 is CASSLAGQDEQYF. The CDR3 DNA sequence: TGTGCCAGCAGCTTAGCCGGACAAGACGAGCAGTACTTC.

This sequence joins TRBV30 and TRBJ1-4; 10 bases match TRBD1. With 0 bases clipped from V and 10 bases from J, the junction kept 11 bases outside the gene matches. CDR3 length: 16 amino acids. Per germline, CDR1 GTSNPN and CDR2 SVGIG (reference sequence). The CDR3 bases are TGTGCCTGGAGTGTACAACTGGGACAGGGGTTTACAAAACTGTTTTTT. This codes for CAWSVQLGQGFTKLFF.

The gene calls are TRBV7-3 and TRBJ2-1; D is ambiguous. CDR1 and CDR2 (germline): SGHTA, FQGTGA. The CDR3 loop spans 14 amino acids. V lost 2 bases and J lost 3, with 8 bases in between. The CDR3 nucleotides read TGTGCCAGCAGCTTAGGTTACAGCTACAATGAGCAGTTCTTC. It translates to CASSLGYSYNEQFF.

V gene TRBV7-2 combines with J gene TRBJ2-1; 11 nucleotides line up with TRBD1. J was trimmed by 9 bases and V by 5 bases; bases with no gene match: 6. CDR3 length equals 14 residues. In germline, CDR1 is SGHTA, CDR2 FQGNSA. The CDR3, as DNA: TGTGCCAGCAGCGTAGGACAGGGGGCGTTTGAGCAGTTCTTC. Translation gives CASSVGQGAFEQFF.

The chain links TRBV5-1 to TRBJ2-2; 9 positions agree with TRBD1. J gave up 5 bases and V 0 bases, and 11 bases lay outside the gene matches. There are 18 residues in the CDR3. Germline lookup yields CDR1 SGHRS and CDR2 YFSETQ. CDR3 protein: CASSLVSGDRVYTGELFF. For the CDR3, the DNA is TGCGCCAGCAGCTTGGTTTCTGGGGACAGGGTCTATACCGGGGAGCTGTTTTTT.

This clone turned up a few times. The gene calls are TRBV5-1 and TRBJ1-3, with a tentative D call TRBD1 (5 bases). This CDR3 comprises 16 residues. V lost 0 bases and J lost 2, with 12 bases in between. Germline loops: CDR1 SGHRS, CDR2 YFSETQ. CDR3 in amino acids: CASSLVFLGAGNTIYF. CDR3 coding DNA: TGCGCCAGCAGCTTGGTATTTTTAGGGGCTGGAAACACCATATATTTT.

The chain couples TRBV30 to TRBJ1-3, with unresolved D. Germline-derived CDR1 and CDR2 are GTSNPN and SVGIG (reference sequence). The CDR3 covers 15 residues. Between the trimmed V and J ends, which lost 7 bases and 0 bases, there was a span of 16 bases. The CDR3 DNA follows: TGTGCCTCAAGTCCAAGAGTCGTCTCTGGAAACACCATATATTTT. Encoded protein: CASSPRVVSGNTIYF.

DNA for the CDR3: TGTGCCAGCAGCATGGGACTTCGCACAGATACGCAGTATTTT. As protein: CASSMGLRTDTQYF. The gene calls are TRBV7-2 and TRBJ2-3; a weak D match, TRBD2 (6 bases). In germline, CDR1 is SGHTA, CDR2 FQGNSA. V lost 5 bases and J 1 base, leaving 10 bases between the germline ends. CDR3 length: 14 amino acids.

CDR3 sequence (DNA): TGCGCCAGCAGCTTGGGGGGTATCTCTGGAAACACCATATATTTT. It encodes CASSLGGISGNTIYF. The chain links TRBV5-1 to TRBJ1-3; D gene ambiguous. The CDR3 sequence is 15 residues long. Trimming removed 0 bases from V and 0 bases from J, with 7 bases in between. Germline V gene sequence: CDR1 SGHRS, CDR2 YFSETQ.

This chain's CDR3 is CASSPGRQLETQYF. The CDR3 coding sequence is TGTGCCAGCAGCCCGGGACGGCAATTAGAGACCCAGTACTTC. The chain has TRBV6-5 and TRBJ2-5; D possibly matches TRBD1 or TRBD2 (5 bases each). This CDR3 region has 14 residues. V gave up 6 bases and J gave up 4 bases, with 15 bases separating them. Germline CDR1 reads MNHEY; CDR2 reads SVGAGI.